This entry describes one T cell receptor (beta chain). Its antigen is not known. These data originate in a study of OX40 agonist ivuxolimab in advanced cancers. Study background: The dose-escalation cohort had hepatocellular carcinoma, melanoma, renal cell or head and neck cancer. Partial responses occurred in Three dose-escalation patients, one with hepatocellular carcinoma and two with cutaneous melanoma. At around 81% male, the cohort had a mean age of approximately 60 years, ranging from roughly 20 to 85. Findings and caveats of the study: Doses of 0.1 to 3.0 mg/kg were accompanied by clonal expansion of CD4+ and CD8+ blood T cells by week 6.

Produced via immunoSEQ multiplex PCR; TCRdb's table is partial and in-frame only. The repertoire consists of about 64,000 clones, with roughly four fifths occurring once and the leading ten covering approximately 5.2%. V was shortened by 6 bases and J by 11 bases, with 20 bases between the two germline ends. There are 14 residues in the CDR3. Germline CDR1 and CDR2: MNHEY and SVGAGI. This clonotype originated in an adult with an advanced solid tumor such as melanoma, head and neck, liver or kidney cancer. J is TRBJ2-4 and V is TRBV6-5; D may correspond to TRBD1 or TRBD2 (6 bases each). This specimen was CD4+ or CD8+ T cells sorted from blood, taken in a trial of the OX40 agonist ivuxolimab. DNA for the CDR3: TGTGCCAGCAGCCTTATTGGGGGGCAAGCTGTTCAGTACTTC. Protein sequence: CASSLIGGQAVQYF.